A single sample gave rise to the 18 T cell receptor beta chains below, sequenced in a study of T-cell reconstitution after alpha-beta-depleted transplantation in children. Construction of the TCRbeta library involved unique molecular identifiers. TCRdb re-called the PCR reads with MiXCR, one entry per CDR3 protein. The sample holds about 540,000 distinct CDR3 sequences, 15% to 20% seen once. The sequences come from PBMCs from the stem cell graft donor, collected from the stem cell graft. These receptors were collected from a human donor who donated a stem cell graft to a child with acute lymphoblastic leukemia.

This clonotype showed up just a few times. The chain carries TRBV19 and TRBJ2-7, with D possibly being TRBD1 (5 bases). Germline lookup yields CDR1 LNHDA and CDR2 SQIVND (reference sequence). Trimming left V 6 bases short and J 2 bases short, with 17 bases between. There are 15 residues in the CDR3. The CDR3 nucleotides are TGTGCCAGTAGCCCCCTGGGGCCTTTAACCTACGAGCAGTACTTC. Translation: CASSPLGPLTYEQYF.

This clonotype was counted a few times. V and J are TRBV6-6 and TRBJ2-1, with 9 bases that match TRBD2. Germline CDR1 reads MNHNY; CDR2 reads SVGAGI (reference sequence). CDR3 size: 12 residues. V trimming: 4 bases; J trimming: 15 bases; junction bases outside the gene matches: 7. CDR3: CASSSPSGTLFF. The CDR3, as DNA: TGTGCCAGCAGTTCCCCTAGCGGGACTCTGTTCTTC.

The J gene is TRBJ2-7, the V gene TRBV4-1; weak D call: TRBD2 (6 bases). Germline V gene lookup returns CDR1 MGHRA and CDR2 YSYEKL. Trimming cost V 3 bases and J 2 bases, with 14 bases left between them. This CDR3 region has 15 residues. The DNA for the CDR3 is TGCGCCAGCAGCCACCGGACGGAGGGAGCCTACGAGCAGTACTTC. It is translated as CASSHRTEGAYEQYF.

The chain has TRBV29-1 and TRBJ2-1; 7 bases line up with TRBD2. This CDR3 is 11 amino acids long. The J segment lost 8 bases and the V segment lost 6 bases, leaving 4 bases of the junction unmatched. CDR1 is SQVTM and CDR2 is ANQGSEA in the germline V gene. CDR3 in DNA: TGCAGCGTGCCGGGAGGCGATGAGCAGTTCTTC. It encodes CSVPGGDEQFF.

The chain recombines TRBV7-2 with TRBJ2-1; D is tentatively TRBD1 or TRBD2 (7 bases each). The CDR3 runs to 15 residues. Germline CDR1 reads SGHTA; CDR2 reads FQGNSA. V was cut by 5 bases and J by 3 bases, with 14 bases left in between. As DNA, the CDR3 is TGTGCCAGCAGCCCCAGGGGGAGGGGCTACAATGAGCAGTTCTTC. The encoded protein is CASSPRGRGYNEQFF.

This chain uses TRBV9 with TRBJ2-1, with 11 bases aligning to TRBD2. CDR1 SGDLS and CDR2 YYNGEE come from the germline V gene. The CDR3 spans 17 residues. The trim removed 0 bases at V and 6 bases at J, leaving 8 bases unmatched. Here the CDR3 reads CASSVDTSGSLSNEQFF. The CDR3, as DNA: TGTGCCAGCAGCGTAGATACTAGCGGGAGCCTCTCCAATGAGCAGTTCTTC.

The chain joins TRBV5-1 to TRBJ2-3; weak D call: TRBD1 (6 bases). The CDR3 runs to 14 residues. The V end was cut by 3 bases, the J end by 2 bases, with 10 bases between. CDR1 and CDR2 from the germline V gene are SGHRS and YFSETQ. CDR3 DNA sequence: TGCGCCAGCAGCTCGGACAGTTACACAGATACGCAGTATTTT. Its protein product is CASSSDSYTDTQYF.

V usage is TRBV9 and J usage is TRBJ2-3; TRBD2 agrees at 16 bases. CDR1 SGDLS and CDR2 YYNGEE come from the germline V gene. The V segment lost 2 bases and the J segment 0 bases; nucleotides outside the gene matches: 6. There are 19 residues in the CDR3. CDR3 in DNA: TGTGCCAGCAGCGTTGATGGGACTAGCGGGAGGGAAAGCACAGATACGCAGTATTTT. Translating it yields CASSVDGTSGRESTDTQYF.

This clonotype was seen a handful of times. The chain combines TRBV12-3 or TRBV12-4 with TRBJ2-3; a possible D gene is TRBD2 (6 bases). Trimming removed 4 bases at V and 0 bases at J, with 14 bases between. This CDR3 has 16 residues. CDR3 DNA sequence: TGTGCCAGCAGTTGGGACTCGGCGGCTAGCACAGATACGCAGTATTTT. This sequence encodes CASSWDSAASTDTQYF.

This clonotype has a handful of counts. This chain uses TRBV7-8 with TRBJ2-5; D might be TRBD1 or TRBD2, each matching 5 bases. V was cut by 4 bases and J by 3 bases, with 12 bases left in between. This CDR3 is built from 14 residues. The germline V gene has CDR1 SGHVS and CDR2 FQNEAQ. CDR3 DNA: TGTGCCAGCAGCTCGGCCGTGGGGGAAGAGACCCAGTACTTC. The encoded protein is CASSSAVGEETQYF. Variable domain in full (rest from reference TRBV7-8 and TRBJ2-5): GAGVSQSPRYKVAKRGQDVALRCDPISGHVSLFWYQQALGQGPEFLTYFQNEAQLDKSGLPSDRFFAERPEGSVSTLKIQRTQQEDSAVYLCASSSAVGEETQYFGPGTRLLVL.

The table lists this clonotype with many counts. The chain joins TRBV5-1 to TRBJ2-1; D is perhaps TRBD2 (6 bases). The CDR3 extends over 13 amino acids. Germline CDR1 and CDR2: SGHRS and YFSETQ. Trimming left V 7 bases short and J 2 bases short, with 10 bases between. CDR3 sequence: CASSRRAYNEQFF. The CDR3 region has the DNA TGCGCCAGCTCCAGGAGGGCCTACAATGAGCAGTTCTTC.

The V call is TRBV29-1, the J call TRBJ1-5, with D perhaps TRBD1 (6 bases). Germline V lookup: CDR1 SQVTM, CDR2 ANQGSEA. The CDR3 runs 12 residues. The germline V and J ends were trimmed by 7 bases and 1 base, with 8 bases remaining between them. The CDR3 DNA follows: TGCAGCGCTGGACAGAGCAATCAGCCCCAGCATTTT. Protein sequence: CSAGQSNQPQHF.

J is TRBJ2-7 and V is TRBV20-1; possible D gene TRBD1, 5 bases. The CDR3 is made up of 16 amino acids. V was pared by 3 bases and J by 0 bases, with 18 bases between. Germline V gives CDR1 DFQATT, CDR2 SNEGSKA (reference sequence). This chain's CDR3 is CSARGHTGYSSYEQYF. The DNA for the CDR3 is TGCAGTGCTAGGGGCCACACAGGTTATAGCTCCTACGAGCAGTACTTC.

The J gene is TRBJ2-4, the V gene TRBV20-1; D unresolved. This CDR3 region has 13 residues. The germline V gene has CDR1 DFQATT and CDR2 SNEGSKA (reference sequence). The V and J ends lost 6 bases and 1 base respectively, with 10 bases between them. The CDR3 sequence: CSASLLAKNIQYF. The CDR3 nucleotides read TGCAGTGCCAGTCTTCTGGCCAAAAACATTCAGTACTTC.

CDR3 sequence (DNA): TGTGCCAGCAAGGGGGGCGGCTACGAGCAGTACTTC. Protein product: CASKGGGYEQYF. The chain links TRBV2 to TRBJ2-7; D assignment may be TRBD1 or TRBD2 (6 bases each). Germline loops: CDR1 SNHLY, CDR2 FYNNEI. V was clipped by 7 bases and J by 3 bases, with 10 bases between them. The CDR3 spans 12 residues.

CDR3 DNA sequence: TGTGCCAGCAGCAAAAGGGGGCGGGGGTCCCAAGAGACCCAGTACTTC. It translates to CASSKRGRGSQETQYF. The V gene is TRBV21-1, the J gene TRBJ2-5; the D call in the table, TRBD1, was not verified against the DNA. TRBV21-1 is annotated as a pseudogene. The length of the CDR3 is 16 residues.

This clonotype was seen repeatedly, ten times or more. The CDR3 DNA sequence: TGCGCCAGCAGCCAGAGGACTAGCGGACAAGAGACCCAGTACTTC. This translates into CASSQRTSGQETQYF. The chain joins TRBV4-1 to TRBJ2-5, with 10 positions matching TRBD2. This CDR3 is 15 amino acids long. Trimming took 3 bases from V and 2 from J; bases not matched to a gene: 3. Per the germline V gene, CDR1 is MGHRA and CDR2 is YSYEKL.

With regard to this clonotype: The CDR3 end shows no conserved phenylalanine or tryptophan, and so a read error is likely. The V and J genes are TRBV28 and TRBJ2-7; maybe TRBD2 (6 bases). Between the trimmed V and J ends, which lost 8 bases and 2 bases, there was a span of 19 bases. The CDR3 covers 15 residues. From germline, CDR1 is MDHEN and CDR2 SYDVKM. Here the CDR3 reads CASGSRRAPPYEQYL. The CDR3 DNA is TGTGCCAGCGGTTCGCGGAGGGCCCCTCCCTACGAGCAGTACTTG.